The rows below give T cell receptor beta chains drawn from one sample of a study of blood T cells in healthy people across ages. TCRdb ran MiXCR on the 5' RACE reads and lists one entry per CDR3 protein. The data contain roughly 1,300,000 distinct CDR3 sequences, approximately 59% of them seen just once; the ten biggest clones take up under 8.5%. Input material: blood. The receptors here all came from a man between 18 and 35 years old in good health. Both conserved end residues are part of each CDR3. A D gene is named only where the DNA matches it firmly. For some rows the clone size is stated as once, few or many, or as a class when expanded; others skip it.

CDR3: CASSLAGQNTYGYTF
DNA: TGCGCCAGCAGCTTGGCTGGACAGAATACCTATGGCTACACCTTC
V: TRBV5-1
D: -
J: TRBJ1-2
size: -

CDR3: CASFQSAEQYF
DNA: TGCGCCAGCTTCCAGTCCGCCGAGCAGTACTTC
V: TRBV10-2
D: -
J: TRBJ2-7
size: -

CDR3: CSARRDITGGPYNEQFF
DNA: TGCAGTGCTAGGAGAGATATAACGGGAGGGCCTTACAATGAGCAGTTCTTC
V: TRBV20-1
D: TRBD2
J: TRBJ2-1
size: -

CDR3: CASSSIAGGPYEQYF
DNA: TGTGCCAGCAGCTCCATAGCGGGAGGACCCTACGAGCAGTACTTC
V: TRBV11-1
D: TRBD2
J: TRBJ2-7
size: few

CDR3: CASSALRGGPEQFF
DNA: TGTGCCAGCAGCGCGCTGCGAGGCGGCCCAGAGCAGTTCTTC
V: TRBV2
D: -
J: TRBJ2-1
size: -

CDR3: CSARDPTGYDGYTF
DNA: TGCAGTGCTAGAGATCCGACAGGCTACGATGGCTACACCTTC
V: TRBV20-1
D: -
J: TRBJ1-2
size: -

CDR3: CSPNPRDRVSEQYF
DNA: TGCAGTCCTAACCCTCGGGACAGGGTTTCCGAGCAGTACTTC
V: TRBV20-1
D: TRBD1
J: TRBJ2-7
size: -

CDR3: CASSQTSYPQGETQYF
DNA: TGTGCCAGCAGCCAAACTAGCTACCCGCAAGGAGAGACCCAGTACTTC
V: TRBV3-1
D: -
J: TRBJ2-5
size: -

CDR3: CAASPPGWETQYF
DNA: TGTGCCGCCTCCCCTCCCGGATGGGAGACCCAGTACTTC
V: TRBV10-3
D: -
J: TRBJ2-5
size: -

CDR3: CASSYSKGAEQYF
DNA: TGTGCCAGCAGTTACTCGAAAGGGGCCGAGCAGTACTTC
V: TRBV6-5
D: -
J: TRBJ2-7
size: -

CDR3: CAISEGTYGYTF
DNA: TGTGCCATCAGTGAGGGTACCTATGGCTACACCTTC
V: TRBV10-3
D: -
J: TRBJ1-2
size: many

CDR3: CAGSGQGIGLVQETQYF
DNA: TGTGCCGGCAGCGGGCAGGGGATAGGTTTAGTCCAAGAGACCCAGTACTTC
V: TRBV9
D: -
J: TRBJ2-5
size: -

CDR3: CSAQGQSNSPLHF
DNA: TGCAGTGCCCAGGGACAGTCCAATTCACCCCTCCACTTT
V: TRBV20-1
D: TRBD1
J: TRBJ1-6
size: -

CDR3: CASFSLSRGGYTF
DNA: TGTGCCAGCTTCAGCTTATCGAGAGGCGGCTACACCTTC
V: TRBV6-1
D: -
J: TRBJ1-2
size: once

CDR3: CASSRPLESQYF
DNA: TGTGCCAGCAGCCGGCCACTAGAATCCCAGTACTTC
V: TRBV3-1
D: -
J: TRBJ2-7
size: few

CDR3: CSASDLGYEQYF
DNA: TGCAGTGCTAGTGACCTAGGGTACGAGCAGTACTTC
V: TRBV20-1
D: -
J: TRBJ2-7
size: few

CDR3: CSVGPNPPQSSYNEQFF
DNA: TGCAGCGTTGGACCGAACCCTCCACAGAGCTCCTACAATGAGCAGTTCTTC
V: TRBV29-1
D: -
J: TRBJ2-1
size: -

CDR3: CASSSIRGGTEAFF
DNA: TGTGCCAGTAGTTCCATCAGGGGGGGCACTGAAGCTTTCTTT
V: TRBV19
D: TRBD1
J: TRBJ1-1
size: -

CDR3: CSARDDGRASYNEQFF
DNA: TGCAGTGCTAGAGATGACGGGAGGGCATCATACAATGAGCAGTTCTTC
V: TRBV20-1
D: TRBD2
J: TRBJ2-1
size: -

CDR3: CASSLASSGTSYNEQFF
DNA: TGTGCCAGCAGTCTAGCGTCTAGCGGGACCTCCTACAATGAGCAGTTCTTC
V: TRBV7-2
D: TRBD2
J: TRBJ2-1
size: -

CDR3: CASSDTPGGYEQYF
DNA: TGTGCCAGCAGCGATACCCCAGGGGGTTACGAGCAGTACTTC
V: TRBV7-2
D: TRBD1
J: TRBJ2-7
size: -

CDR3: CASSQTTGADEQYF
DNA: TGTGCCAGCAGCCAAACGACAGGGGCGGATGAGCAGTACTTC
V: TRBV4-2
D: TRBD1
J: TRBJ2-7
size: -